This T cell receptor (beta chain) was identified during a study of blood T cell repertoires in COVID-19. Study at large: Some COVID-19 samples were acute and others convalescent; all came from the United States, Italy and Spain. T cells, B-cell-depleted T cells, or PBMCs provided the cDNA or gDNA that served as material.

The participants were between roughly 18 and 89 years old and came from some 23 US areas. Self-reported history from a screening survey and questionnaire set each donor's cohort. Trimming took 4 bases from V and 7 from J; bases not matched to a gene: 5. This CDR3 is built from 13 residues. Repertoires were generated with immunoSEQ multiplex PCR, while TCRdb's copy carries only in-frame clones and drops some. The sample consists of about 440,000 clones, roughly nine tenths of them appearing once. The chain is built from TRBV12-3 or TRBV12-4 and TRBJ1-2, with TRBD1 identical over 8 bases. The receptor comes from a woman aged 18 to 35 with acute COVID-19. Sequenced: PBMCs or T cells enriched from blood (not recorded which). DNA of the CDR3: TGTGCCAGCAGTTCGGGGACAGGTTCTGGCTACACCTTC. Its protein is CASSSGTGSGYTF.